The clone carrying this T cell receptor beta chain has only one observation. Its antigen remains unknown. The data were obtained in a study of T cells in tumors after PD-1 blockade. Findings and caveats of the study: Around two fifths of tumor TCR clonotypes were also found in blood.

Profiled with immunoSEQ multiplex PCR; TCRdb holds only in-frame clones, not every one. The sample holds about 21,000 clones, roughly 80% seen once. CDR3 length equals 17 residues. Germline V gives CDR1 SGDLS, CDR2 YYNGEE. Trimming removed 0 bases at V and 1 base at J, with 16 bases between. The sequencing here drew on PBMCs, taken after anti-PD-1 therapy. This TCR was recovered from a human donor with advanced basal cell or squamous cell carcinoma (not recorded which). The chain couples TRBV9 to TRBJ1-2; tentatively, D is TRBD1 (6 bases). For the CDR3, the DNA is TGTGCCAGCAGCGTAGGGCCCCCGGGACAAGTTAACTATGGCTACACCTTC. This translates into CASSVGPPGQVNYGYTF.